Sequencing of this T cell receptor (beta chain) was carried out in a study of CD8+CD57+ T cells in acquired aplastic anemia. Study background: An average of roughly 3 ug of DNA was obtained from sorted CD4+ and CD8+ cells.

This clonotype has at least ten counts. The antigen is not known. The CDR3 extends over 13 amino acids. V dropped 3 bases and J dropped 6 bases, with 12 bases sitting between them. The germline V gene has CDR1 KGHSH and CDR2 LQKENI. Genomic DNA templated the TCR beta VDJ and CDR3 profiling. From the reads, TCRdb called clonotypes with MiXCR, one entry per CDR3 protein. The sample records around 170,000 distinct CDR3 sequences, roughly half being singletons. Notes on the study in general: Significance was not reached for CD8+ Simpson's diversity between patients and controls. Between patients and controls, around 27 CD8+ CDR3 sequences were found in common.

The clonotype comes from a human donor in good health. V usage is TRBV18 and J usage is TRBJ2-7; D may be TRBD1 (6 bases). The sequencing input was sorted CD4+, CD8+, or CD8+CD57+ T cells (not recorded which) from PBMCs. The CDR3 DNA is TGTGCCAGCTCACCTCGGGACACTAGCGAGCAGTACTTC. This encodes CASSPRDTSEQYF.